Below, one T cell receptor (beta chain) is given with its context. Its specificity is unknown. With random hexamers, about 0.45 to 1 ug RNA was reverse transcribed. A single record per CDR3 protein comes from TCRdb applying MiXCR to the immunoSEQ multiplex PCR reads. This table has roughly 88,000 distinct CDR3 sequences, about 96% appearing once. Unmatched junction bases numbered 0, after V lost 2 bases and J lost 0 bases. Per the germline V gene, CDR1 is MDHEN and CDR2 is SYDVKM. The length of the CDR3 is 15 residues. This sample is drawn from a study of CD8 T cells in Susac syndrome. Turning to the study itself: The sequenced Susac syndrome patients comprised roughly 6 with active disease and roughly eight in remission. Treatment at blood withdrawal was none, corticosteroids, or intravenous immunoglobulin alone in Susac syndrome patients. Study-wide results and caveats: Susac-specific public clones numbered some 16 in total CD8+ repertoires (and 4 or 5 in CD8+ TEMRA repertoires).

Sequencing was carried out using CD8+ T cells from PBMCs. This chain links TRBV28 with TRBJ1-5; 8 bases agree with TRBD1. This clonotype was obtained from a human donor with Susac syndrome. The CDR3 here is CASSLTGGSNQPQHF. The CDR3 DNA is TGTGCCAGCAGTTTAACAGGGGGTAGCAATCAGCCCCAGCATTTT.